A single sample is the source of the 7 T cell receptor beta chains below, sequenced in a study of blood T cell repertoires in COVID-19. Sequenced by immunoSEQ multiplex PCR; TCRdb stores in-frame clones only, minus some. This table has approximately 450,000 clones, nearly 90% appearing once. Sample: PBMCs or T cells enriched from blood (not recorded which). Receptors were obtained from a young woman with acute COVID-19.

This sequence joins TRBV27 and TRBJ1-5, with 8 bases that match TRBD1. The CDR3 loop spans 15 amino acids. CDR1 is MNHEY and CDR2 is SMNVEV in the germline V gene (reference sequence). Trimming took 2 bases from V and 2 from J; bases not matched to a gene: 2. The CDR3 nucleotides are TGTGCCAGCAGTTTAGGGGGACAGGGCAATCAGCCCCAGCATTTT. Its translation: CASSLGGQGNQPQHF.

The V and J genes are TRBV9 and TRBJ2-2, with 7 bases identical to TRBD1. The CDR3 consists of 15 residues. CDR1 is SGDLS and CDR2 is YYNGEE in the germline V gene. The ends lost 4 bases at V and 5 bases at J; junction bases unmatched: 8. CDR3 sequence (DNA): TGTGCCAGCAGCACGACAGGGTTTGCGACCGGGGAGCTGTTTTTT. Protein: CASSTTGFATGELFF.

The chain links TRBV19 to TRBJ2-3; the match to TRBD2 covers 9 bases. Per germline, CDR1 LNHDA and CDR2 SQIVND (reference sequence). The CDR3 spans 16 residues. The V segment lost 3 bases and the J segment 5 bases; nucleotides outside the gene matches: 9. The CDR3 here is CASSIPLAGTVDTQYF. The CDR3 DNA reads TGTGCCAGTAGTATCCCGCTAGCGGGGACGGTAGATACGCAGTATTTT.

The rearrangement joins TRBV18 to TRBJ1-2; a weak D match, TRBD1 (5 bases). This CDR3 is 12 amino acids long. The germline CDR1 and CDR2 sequences are KGHSH and LQKENI. The V end was cut by 2 bases, the J end by 7 bases, with 8 bases between. The DNA for the CDR3 is TGTGCCAGCTCACCAGGGGCGAGTGGCTACACCTTC. Its protein is CASSPGASGYTF.

V and J are TRBV9 and TRBJ2-2; the match to TRBD1 covers 9 bases. The J segment lost 3 bases and the V segment lost 0 bases, leaving 3 bases of the junction unmatched. The CDR3 is made up of 16 amino acids. The germline V gene has CDR1 SGDLS and CDR2 YYNGEE. This CDR3 reads CASSVEQGAYTGELFF. The CDR3 DNA reads as TGTGCCAGCAGCGTAGAACAGGGGGCTTACACCGGGGAGCTGTTTTTT.

This clone appeared a single time. This rearrangement joins TRBV6-2 or TRBV6-3 to TRBJ1-4; TRBD1 matches at 7 bases. The length of the CDR3 is 15 residues. J was trimmed by 10 bases and V by 2 bases; bases with no gene match: 10. Germline CDR1 and CDR2: MNHEY and SVGEGT. Written as DNA, the CDR3 is TGTGCCAGCAGTTACGAAGTTGGAGGGGGCGGAAAACTGTTTTTT. Residues: CASSYEVGGGGKLFF.

J is TRBJ1-2 and V is TRBV19; TRBD1 might be the D (6 bases). Between the trimmed V and J ends, which lost 6 bases and 2 bases, there was a span of 16 bases. This CDR3 has 15 amino acids. Germline assignment: CDR1 LNHDA and CDR2 SQIVND (reference sequence). As DNA, the CDR3 is TGTGCCAGTAGCGCCCGAGGGGGACGGAACTATGGCTACACCTTC. This encodes CASSARGGRNYGYTF. Full variable domain (rest looked up from reference TRBV19 and TRBJ1-2): DGGITQSPKYLFRKEGQNVTLSCEQNLNHDAMYWYRQDPGQGLRLIYYSQIVNDFQKGDIAEGYSVSREKKESFPLTVTSAQKNPTAFYLCASSARGGRNYGYTFGSGTRLTVV.